These 13 T cell receptor beta chains share one sample of origin, sequenced in a study of shared clonotypes between healthy human individuals. This table comes from immunoSEQ multiplex PCR, and its TCRdb copy is limited to in-frame clones, with some not included. This table has fewer than 550,000 clones, around 79% appearing once. The source material was PBMCs. These receptors all stem from a woman in her forties in good health. Some clones in this sample may be carry-over from other donors' samples.

The chain carries TRBV19 and TRBJ2-5; D uncertain. Trimming left V 3 bases short and J 0 bases short, with 8 bases between. Per germline, CDR1 LNHDA and CDR2 SQIVND (reference sequence). The CDR3 runs 14 residues. The CDR3 region is CASSIGRNQETQYF. CDR3 DNA sequence: TGTGCCAGTAGTATTGGACGCAACCAAGAGACCCAGTACTTC.

The chain combines TRBV29-1 with TRBJ1-2; 9 nucleotides line up with TRBD1. This CDR3 contains 14 residues. J was trimmed by 6 bases and V by 4 bases; bases with no gene match: 9. Germline CDR1 reads SQVTM; CDR2 reads ANQGSEA. CDR3 protein: CSVGAGQGSNGYTF. CDR3 in DNA: TGCAGCGTTGGAGCCGGACAGGGGAGCAATGGCTACACCTTC.

V is TRBV18 and J is TRBJ2-5; 8 bases map to TRBD2. The CDR3 contains 14 residues. CDR1 and CDR2 (germline): KGHSH, LQKENI. V shed 5 bases and J 1 base; nucleotides not matched to a gene: 3. This chain's CDR3 is CASSTSGSQETQYF. The CDR3 nucleotides are TGTGCCAGCTCAACAAGCGGGAGCCAAGAGACCCAGTACTTC.

The chain joins TRBV19 to TRBJ2-7, with TRBD1 identical over 10 bases. The germline gives CDR1 LNHDA, CDR2 SQIVND (reference sequence). With V trimmed by 5 bases and J by 2 bases, 9 bases remained unmatched. The CDR3 runs to 16 residues. CDR3 amino acids: CASSVMGQGNPYEQYF. Written as DNA, the CDR3 is TGTGCCAGTAGTGTCATGGGACAGGGGAACCCCTACGAGCAGTACTTC.

In its sample, this clone was seen once. This chain links TRBV6-5 with TRBJ1-3, with D tentatively TRBD1 (6 bases). Germline V gives CDR1 MNHEY, CDR2 SVGAGI. V was shortened by 6 bases and J by 1 base, with 7 bases between the two germline ends. The CDR3 extends over 13 amino acids. The CDR3 reads CASSRGSGNTIYF. In DNA, the CDR3 is TGTGCCAGCAGCAGGGGATCTGGAAACACCATATATTTT.

This clone is a singleton in its sample. The V and J genes are TRBV4-2 and TRBJ1-3; 7 positions match TRBD1. The CDR3 length is 16 residues. The V segment lost 0 bases and the J segment 6 bases; nucleotides outside the gene matches: 8. The germline gives CDR1 LGHNA, CDR2 YNFKEQ. The CDR3: CASSQDLSTGENTIYF. DNA of the CDR3: TGTGCCAGCAGCCAAGATCTCTCCACAGGGGAAAACACCATATATTTT.

The J gene is TRBJ2-6, the V gene TRBV14; 12 bases fit TRBD2. The germline gives CDR1 SGHDN, CDR2 FVKESK. Trimming took 1 base from V and 3 from J; bases not matched to a gene: 4. The CDR3 has 18 amino acids. The CDR3 nucleotides are TGTGCCAGCAGCCAAGGACTAGCGGGAGCCCGTGGGGCCAACGTCCTGACTTTC. It specifies CASSQGLAGARGANVLTF.

The chain uses TRBV2 and TRBJ2-5; possibly TRBD1 for D (6 bases). Germline V gene data show CDR1 as SNHLY and CDR2 as FYNNEI. This CDR3 region has 14 residues. V was pared by 3 bases and J by 0 bases, with 8 bases between. The CDR3 DNA is TGTGCCAGCAGTGATCGGACAGACCAAGAGACCCAGTACTTC. This gives the protein CASSDRTDQETQYF.

The chain employs TRBV30 and TRBJ2-5, with a possible D match to TRBD1 (6 bases). There are 13 residues in the CDR3. Trimming stripped 2 bases from V and 3 bases from J, with 10 bases between. CDR1 is GTSNPN and CDR2 is SVGIG in the germline V gene (reference sequence). CDR3 sequence: CAWSRKGEETQYF. The CDR3, as DNA: TGTGCCTGGAGTAGAAAGGGGGAAGAGACCCAGTACTTC. Full variable domain (outside the CDR3, taken from reference TRBV30 and TRBJ2-5): SQTIHQWPATLVQPVGSPLSLECTVEGTSNPNLYWYRQAAGRGLQLLFYSVGIGQISSEVPQNLSASRPQDRQFILSSKKLLLSDSGFYLCAWSRKGEETQYFGPGTRLLVL.

The chain is built from TRBV6-1 and TRBJ2-6, with unresolved D. CDR1 and CDR2 from the germline V gene are MNHNS and SASEGT. V was pared by 8 bases and J by 0 bases, with 5 bases between. The CDR3 totals 13 residues. The CDR3 DNA sequence: TGTGCCAGCCGTCCCTCTGGGGCCAACGTCCTGACTTTC. Residues: CASRPSGANVLTF.

This chain connects TRBV7-3 to TRBJ2-1, with D possibly TRBD2 on 5 matching bases. Trimming removed 5 bases from V and 9 bases from J, with 17 bases in between. The CDR3 runs to 14 residues. Germline V CDR1 and CDR2: SGHTA, FQGTGA. CDR3 sequence (DNA): TGTGCCAGCAGCAGAGGAGGTGCGCGTAGTGAGCAGTTCTTC. Protein: CASSRGGARSEQFF.

The rearrangement links TRBV28 to TRBJ1-2, with TRBD1 matching over 7 bases. Germline assignment: CDR1 MDHEN and CDR2 SYDVKM. The CDR3 length is 16 residues. Trimming cost V 3 bases and J 8 bases; bases outside gene matches: 15. This CDR3 is CASSFSPTDRAGGYTF. The CDR3 nucleotides are TGTGCCAGCAGTTTTTCCCCGACTGACAGGGCTGGGGGCTACACCTTC.

This sequence joins TRBV4-1 and TRBJ2-1, with D maybe TRBD2 (6 bases). With 1 base removed from V and 2 bases from J, the gap between germline ends came to 15 bases. The CDR3 is made up of 17 amino acids. Germline V gives CDR1 MGHRA, CDR2 YSYEKL. The chain's CDR3 is CASSQAPLANPYNEQFF. CDR3 nucleotides: TGCGCCAGCAGCCAAGCCCCGCTAGCGAACCCCTACAATGAGCAGTTCTTC.